Presented here are 22 T cell receptor beta chains from one specimen sequenced in a study of technical replicates of blood from several donors. TCRdb's table, derived via immunoSEQ multiplex PCR, lists solely in-frame clones and lacks some. Of some 74,000 clones listed, around 95% were seen once; the top ten hold less than 0.3%. The sequenced sample was T cells isolated from PBMCs. The source is a human donor in good health.

The V call is TRBV18, the J call TRBJ1-5; D is ambiguous. The V end was cut by 3 bases, the J end by 2 bases, with 14 bases between. Germline lookup yields CDR1 KGHSH and CDR2 LQKENI. The CDR3 has 16 amino acids. The chain's CDR3 is CASSPSNRAGNQPQHF. In nucleotides, the CDR3 is TGTGCCAGCTCACCGTCGAATAGAGCCGGCAATCAGCCCCAGCATTTT.

The chain combines TRBV6-1 with TRBJ2-1; D not certain. With 4 bases removed from V and 0 bases from J, the gap between germline ends came to 10 bases. Germline CDR1 and CDR2: MNHNS and SASEGT. The CDR3 has 15 amino acids. The DNA of the CDR3 is TGTGCCAGCAGTGCCGTAGCCCACTCCTACAATGAGCAGTTCTTC. Its protein is CASSAVAHSYNEQFF.

The chain combines TRBV5-1 with TRBJ1-3; D is uncertain. Germline CDR1 SGHRS, CDR2 YFSETQ. CDR3 length: 14 amino acids. V was shortened by 4 bases and J by 0 bases, with 8 bases between the two germline ends. The CDR3 spells CASSSGSSGNTIYF. The CDR3 DNA is TGCGCCAGCAGCAGCGGGTCCTCTGGAAACACCATATATTTT.

The CDR3 DNA sequence: TGCGCCAGCAGCTCCGGGCAGGGGAACACTGAAGCTTTCTTT. Residues: CASSSGQGNTEAFF. V and J are TRBV5-1 and TRBJ1-1; D may be TRBD1 (5 bases). The V gene's germline CDR1 is SGHRS and CDR2 YFSETQ. V lost 3 bases to trimming and J lost 1 base, with 10 bases between them. The CDR3 extends over 14 amino acids.

The CDR3 protein is CASSEFQGPGYTF. The CDR3 DNA is TGTGCCAGCAGTGAATTTCAGGGGCCTGGCTACACCTTC. V usage is TRBV25-1 and J usage is TRBJ1-2; TRBD1 might be the D (6 bases). The germline V gene has CDR1 MGHDK and CDR2 SYGVNS. The CDR3 runs 13 residues. The ends were cut back, 1 base at V and 7 bases at J, with 10 bases in the middle.

The genes are TRBV5-6 and TRBJ2-3, with 10 positions matching TRBD2. This CDR3 is built from 16 residues. Losses at the gene ends were 1 base for V and 6 bases for J; bases not matched to a gene: 8. Looked up from germline, CDR1 is SGHDT and CDR2 is YYEEEE. The CDR3 DNA is TGTGCCAGCAGCTTGATGTTGGCTAGCGGGAGCGATACGCAGTATTTT. Translation: CASSLMLASGSDTQYF. Full variable domain (outside the CDR3, taken from reference TRBV5-6 and TRBJ2-3): DAGVTQSPTHLIKTRGQQVTLRCSPKSGHDTVSWYQQALGQGPQFIFQYYEEEERQRGNFPDRFSGHQFPNYSSELNVNALLLGDSALYLCASSLMLASGSDTQYFGPGTRLTVL.

J is TRBJ2-1 and V is TRBV19, with TRBD2 matching over 11 bases. The CDR3 consists of 15 residues. The germline V gene encodes CDR1 LNHDA and CDR2 SQIVND (reference sequence). Trimming took 6 bases from V and 8 from J; bases not matched to a gene: 9. The CDR3 here is CASSLLAGVVDEQFF. For the CDR3, the DNA is TGTGCCAGTAGCTTACTAGCGGGAGTGGTGGATGAGCAGTTCTTC.

The chain employs TRBV6-5 and TRBJ2-3, with 7 nucleotides matching TRBD2. Trimming at V came to 1 base and at J to 2 bases, leaving 6 bases not matched to a gene. Germline V gives CDR1 MNHEY, CDR2 SVGAGI. The CDR3 extends over 16 amino acids. CDR3 residues: CASSYWGGEATDTQYF. The CDR3 DNA reads TGTGCCAGCAGTTACTGGGGGGGAGAGGCCACAGATACGCAGTATTTT.

The gene calls are TRBV4-1 and TRBJ2-7, with TRBD1 matching 9 bases. V lost 3 bases and J lost 2; bases outside the gene matches: 5. Looked up from germline, CDR1 is MGHRA and CDR2 is YSYEKL. This CDR3 has 15 amino acids. CDR3 nucleotides: TGCGCCAGCAGCCACCCAGGGACAGGGACCTACGAGCAGTACTTC. Its translation is CASSHPGTGTYEQYF.

CDR3 region: CASSYFSGTSGRAQYF. In DNA form, the CDR3 reads TGCGCCAGCAGCTATTTCTCCGGGACTAGCGGGAGGGCCCAGTACTTC. The rearrangement links TRBV5-1 to TRBJ2-7; 16 nucleotides agree with TRBD2. The CDR3 spans 16 residues. V was pared by 3 bases and J by 10 bases, with 10 bases of the junction left unmatched. The germline gives CDR1 SGHRS, CDR2 YFSETQ.

The V and J genes are TRBV4-2 and TRBJ2-1; 7 positions agree with TRBD2. The CDR3 consists of 16 residues. The V and J ends lost 0 bases and 5 bases, in that order; junction bases with no gene match: 7. CDR1 is LGHNA and CDR2 is YNFKEQ in the germline V gene. Here the CDR3 reads CASSQERGGGDNEQFF. For the CDR3, the DNA is TGTGCCAGCAGCCAAGAACGGGGCGGGGGAGACAATGAGCAGTTCTTC.

The chain joins TRBV13 to TRBJ2-7; TRBD1 might be the D (5 bases). Deletions cut 3 bases from V and 2 bases from J, with 23 bases between. The V gene's germline CDR1 is PRHDT and CDR2 FYEKMQ (reference sequence). The CDR3 extends over 18 amino acids. The chain's CDR3 is CASSFDGVGQQKTYEQYF. For the CDR3, the DNA is TGTGCCAGCAGCTTCGATGGGGTCGGACAACAGAAGACCTACGAGCAGTACTTC.

The chain combines TRBV10-2 with TRBJ1-2; D is unresolved. The germline V and J ends were trimmed by 8 bases and 4 bases, with 17 bases remaining between them. Germline V gives CDR1 WSHSY, CDR2 SAAADI. This CDR3 has 14 residues. Here the CDR3 reads CASSPGEEGYGYTF. CDR3 nucleotides: TGCGCCAGCTCCCCGGGAGAGGAAGGCTATGGCTACACCTTC.

This chain uses TRBV7-9 with TRBJ1-5, with TRBD1 matching over 8 bases. From germline, CDR1 is SEHNR and CDR2 FQNEAQ (reference sequence). Germline trimming cut 5 bases from V and 5 bases from J; bases unmatched to any gene: 5. The CDR3 totals 14 residues. Here the CDR3 DNA reads TGTGCCAGCAGCAAAGGACAGGGCGATCAGCCCCAGCATTTT. Translated: CASSKGQGDQPQHF.

The genes are TRBV5-1 and TRBJ2-7, with 7 bases that match TRBD2. The J segment lost 2 bases and the V segment lost 1 base, leaving 6 bases of the junction unmatched. The CDR3 sequence is 15 residues long. CDR1 and CDR2 (germline): SGHRS, YFSETQ. Written as DNA, the CDR3 is TGCGCCAGCAGCTTGTCGAAGGGAGGGACCTACGAGCAGTACTTC. Protein product: CASSLSKGGTYEQYF.

J is TRBJ1-1 and V is TRBV30; 7 bases align to TRBD1. Germline CDR1 and CDR2: GTSNPN and SVGIG (reference sequence). Trimming at V came to 1 base and at J to 5 bases, leaving 1 base not matched to a gene. This CDR3 contains 12 residues. CDR3 sequence (DNA): TGTGCCTGGAGTGCAGGGGGGACTGAAGCTTTCTTT. This sequence encodes CAWSAGGTEAFF.

This chain connects TRBV5-6 to TRBJ2-5; D might be TRBD1 (6 bases). Deletions cut 2 bases from V and 4 bases from J, with 12 bases between. In germline, CDR1 is SGHDT, CDR2 YYEEEE. This CDR3 contains 14 residues. Here the CDR3 reads CASSLQGRLETQYF. CDR3 DNA sequence: TGTGCCAGCAGCTTACAGGGACGGCTAGAGACCCAGTACTTC.

The J gene is TRBJ2-7, the V gene TRBV19; tentative D call: TRBD2 (6 bases). V was trimmed by 9 bases and J by 0 bases, leaving 21 bases between them. The CDR3 runs to 16 residues. The germline gives CDR1 LNHDA, CDR2 SQIVND (reference sequence). In DNA, the CDR3 is TGTGCCAGCACATCCCGTAGCGGCTCGGGCTCCTACGAGCAGTACTTC. It translates to CASTSRSGSGSYEQYF.

The CDR3 nucleotides are TGCGCCAGCAGCCCCGGAACAGGGGGGCCCCCCTACGAGCAGTACTTC. Protein sequence: CASSPGTGGPPYEQYF. The chain has TRBV5-1 and TRBJ2-7; 8 nucleotides agree with TRBD1. CDR3 length: 16 amino acids. V shed 4 bases and J 2 bases; nucleotides not matched to a gene: 11. The V gene's germline CDR1 is SGHRS and CDR2 YFSETQ.

This clone appeared once. The chain joins TRBV28 to TRBJ2-7; 7 nucleotides line up with TRBD1. Unmatched junction bases numbered 8, after V lost 5 bases and J lost 1 base. This CDR3 has 15 amino acids. Looked up from germline, CDR1 is MDHEN and CDR2 is SYDVKM. CDR3 in amino acids: CASSTTGFRSYEQYF. CDR3 sequence (DNA): TGTGCCAGCAGTACGACAGGGTTTAGGTCCTACGAGCAGTACTTC.

J is TRBJ2-7 and V is TRBV6-4, with TRBD2 matching over 12 bases. The CDR3 runs 15 residues. V shed 7 bases, J shed 6 bases, and the junction held 10 bases outside the gene matches. The germline gives CDR1 MRHNA, CDR2 SNTAGT. The CDR3 loop reads CASNPTSGRAGEQYF. DNA of the CDR3: TGTGCCAGCAACCCGACTAGCGGGAGAGCGGGCGAGCAGTACTTC.

J is TRBJ2-2 and V is TRBV9; tentatively, D is TRBD1 (5 bases). Germline loops: CDR1 SGDLS, CDR2 YYNGEE. The CDR3 is made up of 15 amino acids. The V gene lost 0 bases and the J gene lost 5 bases, with 11 bases spanning the gap. The CDR3 coding sequence is TGTGCCAGCAGCGTAGAGGCAGGGAAAACCGGGGAGCTGTTTTTT. This gives the protein CASSVEAGKTGELFF. The variable domain in full, completed from reference TRBV9 and TRBJ2-2, reads DSGVTQTPKHLITATGQRVTLRCSPRSGDLSVYWYQQSLDQGLQFLIQYYNGEERAKGNILERFSAQQFPDLHSELNLSSLELGDSALYFCASSVEAGKTGELFFGEGSRLTVL.